This TCR beta chain was sequenced during a study of response to subunit inactivated influenza vaccine. Points from the study as a whole: Each seasonal flu vaccination may recruit only limited new T cells, authors suggested.

Concerning this clonotype itself: Its matching antigen is unknown.

Germline V gene sequence: CDR1 MDHEN, CDR2 SYDVKM. The CDR3 is made up of 16 amino acids. Between the trimmed V and J ends, which lost 2 bases and 4 bases, there was a span of 14 bases. From the RT-PCR reads, TCRdb called clonotypes with MiXCR, one entry per CDR3 protein. The sample gives around 710,000 distinct CDR3 sequences, approximately 15% of which show up once; around 6.5% is in the top ten. The TCR was taken from a man aged 50 or older who received an inactivated influenza vaccine. The sequenced sample was PBMCs from blood, obtained approximately 15 days before vaccination. This chain joins TRBV28 and TRBJ2-2; D not certain. The CDR3 sequence: CASSLRRSKGTGELFF. For the CDR3, the DNA is TGTGCCAGCAGTTTAAGAAGGTCCAAGGGCACCGGGGAGCTGTTTTTT.